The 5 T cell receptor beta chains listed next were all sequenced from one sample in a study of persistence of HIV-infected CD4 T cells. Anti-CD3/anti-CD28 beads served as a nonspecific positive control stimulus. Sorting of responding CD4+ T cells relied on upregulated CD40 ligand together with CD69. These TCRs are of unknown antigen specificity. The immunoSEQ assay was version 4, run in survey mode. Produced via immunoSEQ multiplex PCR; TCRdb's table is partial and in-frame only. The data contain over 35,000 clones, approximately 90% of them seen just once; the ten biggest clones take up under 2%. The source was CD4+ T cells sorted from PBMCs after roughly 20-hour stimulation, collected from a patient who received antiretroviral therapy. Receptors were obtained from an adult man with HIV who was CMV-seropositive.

The CDR3: CASSPGTVNSPLHF. For the CDR3, the DNA is TGTGCCAGCAGTCCCGGGACAGTTAATTCACCCCTCCACTTT. The chain carries TRBV2 and TRBJ1-6; the match to TRBD1 covers 7 bases. Trimming at V came to 5 bases and at J to 6 bases, leaving 4 bases not matched to a gene. Per germline, CDR1 SNHLY and CDR2 FYNNEI. The CDR3 runs 14 residues.

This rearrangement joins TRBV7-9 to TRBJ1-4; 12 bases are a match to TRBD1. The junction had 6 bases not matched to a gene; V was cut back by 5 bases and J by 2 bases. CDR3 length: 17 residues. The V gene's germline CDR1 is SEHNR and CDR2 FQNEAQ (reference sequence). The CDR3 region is CASSPGQGAITNEKLFF. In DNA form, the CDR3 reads TGTGCCAGCAGCCCGGGACAGGGGGCAATCACTAATGAAAAACTGTTTTTT.

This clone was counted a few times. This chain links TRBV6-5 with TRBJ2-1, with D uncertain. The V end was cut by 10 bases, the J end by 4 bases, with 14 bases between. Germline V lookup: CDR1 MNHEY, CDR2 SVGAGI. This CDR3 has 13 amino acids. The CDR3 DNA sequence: TGTGCCACCACGGCGACTTTATACAATGAGCAGTTCTTC. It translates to CATTATLYNEQFF.

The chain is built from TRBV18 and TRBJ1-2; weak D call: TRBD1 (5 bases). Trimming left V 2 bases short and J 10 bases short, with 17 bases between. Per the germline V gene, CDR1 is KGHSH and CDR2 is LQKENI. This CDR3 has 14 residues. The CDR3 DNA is TGTGCCAGCTCACCAAACGCTCAGGGTTGGGACTACACCTTC. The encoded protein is CASSPNAQGWDYTF.

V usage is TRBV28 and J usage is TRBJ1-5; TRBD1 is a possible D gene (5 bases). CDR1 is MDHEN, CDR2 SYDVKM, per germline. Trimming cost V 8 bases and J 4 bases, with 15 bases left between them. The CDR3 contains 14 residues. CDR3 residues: CASRGDRRNQPQHF. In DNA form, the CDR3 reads TGTGCCAGCCGAGGGGACCGTAGGAATCAGCCCCAGCATTTT. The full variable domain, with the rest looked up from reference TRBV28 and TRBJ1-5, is DVKVTQSSRYLVKRTGEKVFLECVQDMDHENMFWYRQDPGLGLRLIYFSYDVKMKEKGDIPEGYSVSREKKERFSLILESASTNQTSMYLCASRGDRRNQPQHFGDGTRLSIL.